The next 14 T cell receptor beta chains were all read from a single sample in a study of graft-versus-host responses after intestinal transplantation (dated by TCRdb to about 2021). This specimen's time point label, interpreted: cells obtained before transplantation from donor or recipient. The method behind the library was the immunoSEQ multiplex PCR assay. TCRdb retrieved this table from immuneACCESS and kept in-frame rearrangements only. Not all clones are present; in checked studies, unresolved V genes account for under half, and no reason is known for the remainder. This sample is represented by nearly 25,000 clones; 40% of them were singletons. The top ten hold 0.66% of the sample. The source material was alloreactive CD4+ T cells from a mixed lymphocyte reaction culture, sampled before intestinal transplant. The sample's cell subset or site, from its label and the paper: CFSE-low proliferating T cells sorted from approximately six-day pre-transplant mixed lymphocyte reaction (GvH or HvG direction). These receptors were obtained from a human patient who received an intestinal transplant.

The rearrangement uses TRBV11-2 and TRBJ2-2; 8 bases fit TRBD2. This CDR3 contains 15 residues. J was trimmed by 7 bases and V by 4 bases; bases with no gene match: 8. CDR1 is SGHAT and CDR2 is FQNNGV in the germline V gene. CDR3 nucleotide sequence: TGTGCCAGCAGCTCAATAGCGGGGTATTACGGGGAGCTGTTTTTT. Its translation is CASSSIAGYYGELFF.

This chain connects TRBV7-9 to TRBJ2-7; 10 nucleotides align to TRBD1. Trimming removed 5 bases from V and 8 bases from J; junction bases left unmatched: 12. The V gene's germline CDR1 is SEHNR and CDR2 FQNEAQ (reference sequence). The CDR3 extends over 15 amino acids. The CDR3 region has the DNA TGTGCCAGCAGCCCCCGGGACAGGGGATCTTTTCAGCAGTACTTC. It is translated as CASSPRDRGSFQQYF. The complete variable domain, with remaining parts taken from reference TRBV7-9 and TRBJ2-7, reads DTGVSQNPRHKITKRGQNVTFRCDPISEHNRLYWYRQTLGQGPEFLTYFQNEAQLEKSRLLSDRFSAERPKGSFSTLEIQRTEQGDSAMYLCASSPRDRGSFQQYFGPGTRLTVT.

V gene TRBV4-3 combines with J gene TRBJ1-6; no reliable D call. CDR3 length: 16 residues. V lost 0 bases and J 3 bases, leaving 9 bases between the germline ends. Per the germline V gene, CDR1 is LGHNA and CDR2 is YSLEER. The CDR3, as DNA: TGCGCCAGCAGCCAAGATCTCCCGGTCTATAATTCACCCCTCCACTTT. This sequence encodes CASSQDLPVYNSPLHF.

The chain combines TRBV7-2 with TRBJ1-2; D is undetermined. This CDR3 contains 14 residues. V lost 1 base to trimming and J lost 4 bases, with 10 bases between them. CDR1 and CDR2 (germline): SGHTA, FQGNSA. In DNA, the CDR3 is TGTGCCAGCAGCTTAGTTGGCCCAGTCTATGGCTACACCTTC. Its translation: CASSLVGPVYGYTF. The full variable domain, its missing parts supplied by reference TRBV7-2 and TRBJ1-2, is GAGVSQSPSNKVTEKGKDVELRCDPISGHTALYWYRQSLGQGLEFLIYFQGNSAPDKSGLPSDRFSAERTGGSVSTLTIQRTQQEDSAVYLCASSLVGPVYGYTFGSGTRLTVV.

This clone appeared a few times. The CDR3 DNA follows: TGTGCCAGCAGCTTAGCGCTATCAGGCCCTGGAAACACCATATATTTT. This translates into CASSLALSGPGNTIYF. V and J are TRBV7-9 and TRBJ1-3, with unresolved D. V lost 0 bases and J lost 2, with 11 bases in between. Per the germline V gene, CDR1 is SEHNR and CDR2 is FQNEAQ (reference sequence). This CDR3 region has 16 residues.

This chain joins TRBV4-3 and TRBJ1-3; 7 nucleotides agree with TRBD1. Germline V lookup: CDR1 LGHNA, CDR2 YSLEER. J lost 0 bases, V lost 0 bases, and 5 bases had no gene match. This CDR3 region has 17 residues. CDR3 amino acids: CASSQETGAASGNTIYF. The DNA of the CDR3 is TGCGCCAGCAGCCAAGAAACAGGGGCCGCCTCTGGAAACACCATATATTTT.

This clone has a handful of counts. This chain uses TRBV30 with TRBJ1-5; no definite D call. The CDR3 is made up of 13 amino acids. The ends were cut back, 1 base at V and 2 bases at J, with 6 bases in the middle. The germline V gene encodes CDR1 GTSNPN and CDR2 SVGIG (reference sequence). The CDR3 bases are TGTGCCTGGAGTGGAGGTCGCAATCAGCCCCAGCATTTT. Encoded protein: CAWSGGRNQPQHF.

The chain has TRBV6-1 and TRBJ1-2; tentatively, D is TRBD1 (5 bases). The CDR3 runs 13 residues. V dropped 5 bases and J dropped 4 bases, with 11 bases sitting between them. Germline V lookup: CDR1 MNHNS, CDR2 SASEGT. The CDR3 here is CASSYGGGYGYTF. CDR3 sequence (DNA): TGTGCCAGCAGTTATGGGGGGGGCTATGGCTACACCTTC.

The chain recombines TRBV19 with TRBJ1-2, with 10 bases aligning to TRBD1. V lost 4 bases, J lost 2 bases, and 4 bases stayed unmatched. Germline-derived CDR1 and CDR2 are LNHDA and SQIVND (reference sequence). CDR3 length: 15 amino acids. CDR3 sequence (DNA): TGTGCCAGTAGTAGGAGGGACAGGGGAAACTATGGCTACACCTTC. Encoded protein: CASSRRDRGNYGYTF.

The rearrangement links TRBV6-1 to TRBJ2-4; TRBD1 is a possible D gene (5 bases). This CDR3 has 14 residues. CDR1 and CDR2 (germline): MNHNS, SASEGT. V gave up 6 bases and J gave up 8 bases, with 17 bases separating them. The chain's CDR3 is CASRSLRVFDIQYF. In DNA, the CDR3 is TGTGCCAGCAGGAGTCTCAGGGTTTTCGACATTCAGTACTTC.

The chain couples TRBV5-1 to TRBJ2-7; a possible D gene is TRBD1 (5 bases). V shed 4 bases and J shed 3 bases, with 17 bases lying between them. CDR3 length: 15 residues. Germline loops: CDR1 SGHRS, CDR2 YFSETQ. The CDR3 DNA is TGCGCCAGCAGCCACCTTCAGGGTTCGCTCTACGAGCAGTACTTC. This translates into CASSHLQGSLYEQYF.

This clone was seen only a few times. CDR3 protein: CATGGPTPYNEQFF. DNA for the CDR3: TGTGCCACCGGAGGGCCGACCCCGTACAATGAGCAGTTCTTC. The genes are TRBV10-3 and TRBJ2-1, with D possibly matching TRBD2 (6 bases). The length of the CDR3 is 14 residues. V lost 10 bases and J lost 4, with 17 bases in between. Germline values: CDR1 ENHRY, CDR2 SYGVKD.

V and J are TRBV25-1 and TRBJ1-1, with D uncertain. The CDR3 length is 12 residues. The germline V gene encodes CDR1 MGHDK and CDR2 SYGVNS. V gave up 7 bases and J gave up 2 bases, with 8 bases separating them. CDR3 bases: TGTGCCAGCATGGCCCCAAACACTGAAGCTTTCTTT. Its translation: CASMAPNTEAFF. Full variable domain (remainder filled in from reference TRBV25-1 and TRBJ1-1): EADIYQTPRYLVIGTGKKITLECSQTMGHDKMYWYQQDPGMELHLIHYSYGVNSTEKGDLSSESTVSRIRTEHFPLTLESARPSHTSQYLCASMAPNTEAFFGQGTRLTVV.

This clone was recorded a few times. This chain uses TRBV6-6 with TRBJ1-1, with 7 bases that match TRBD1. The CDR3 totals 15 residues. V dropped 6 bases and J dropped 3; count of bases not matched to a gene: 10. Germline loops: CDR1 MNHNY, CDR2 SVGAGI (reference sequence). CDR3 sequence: CASRKDRARDTEAFF. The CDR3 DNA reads TGTGCCAGCAGGAAAGACAGGGCCCGGGACACTGAAGCTTTCTTT.